These T cell receptor beta chains were read from a single sample in a study of OX40 agonist ivuxolimab in advanced cancers. The protocol was immunoSEQ multiplex PCR, while the TCRdb copy is restricted to in-frame clones and leaves out a portion. The top ten clones hold over 50% of a sample with fewer than 50,000 clones, 75% to 90% of them seen once. The specimen comprised CD4+ or CD8+ T cells sorted from blood, sampled in a trial of the OX40 agonist ivuxolimab. These receptors originate from an adult with an advanced solid tumor such as melanoma, head and neck, liver or kidney cancer. Each CDR3 is given without its conserved first and last residue. The D gene is left open where the match is weak.

>TRBV9|TRBJ2-3|TRBD2
ASSPGTSGGGGPDTQY
>TRBV6-5|TRBJ2-7|.
ASSPGRGSYEQY
>TRBV5-4|TRBJ1-2|.
ASSFRTDNYGYT
>TRBV20-1|TRBJ1-2|.
SASEGYGYT
>TRBV28|TRBJ1-5|.
ASSLSRSNQPQH
>TRBV7-3|TRBJ2-5|.
ASSFGQQETQY
>TRBV10-3|TRBJ1-5|TRBD1
AISSVGTGDVSNQPQH
>TRBV21-1|TRBJ2-6|.
ASSKQRTPCYSGANVLT
>TRBV4-1|TRBJ2-3|TRBD2
ASSNPGLAGGPTDTQY
>TRBV30|TRBJ1-2|.
AWSYSTGTLGYT
>TRBV27|TRBJ2-1|TRBD2
ASSSQRSGVWNEQF
>TRBV27|TRBJ2-1|.
ASSQTGYEQF
>TRBV9|TRBJ1-2|.
ASSATGYYGYT
>TRBV13|TRBJ2-5|.
ASSFSLRSEETQY
>TRBV18|TRBJ1-4|.
ASSPGQQTSATNEKLF
>TRBV9|TRBJ2-1|.
ASRGSEANQNEQF
>TRBV14|TRBJ1-4|.
ASSRAGVGSEKLF
>TRBV11-2|TRBJ2-5|.
ASSTLLANQETQY
>TRBV7-2|TRBJ1-5|TRBD1
ASSRSGQGPPPQH
>TRBV29-1|TRBJ2-2|.
SVVKLGNTGELF
>TRBV5-1|TRBJ2-2|.
ASSLGFITGELF